This T cell receptor (beta chain) was obtained from a study of cytomegalovirus exposure and HLA in healthy donors. In the PCR, 60 Vbeta and 13 Jbeta primers were used. Assay used: immunoSEQ multiplex PCR; TCRdb lists only in-frame clones, some missing. The sample carries approximately 120,000 clones, about a sixth recorded once. Germline lookup yields CDR1 MDHEN and CDR2 SYDVKM. The CDR3 is 13 residues long. The V gene lost 2 bases and the J gene lost 4 bases, with 7 bases spanning the gap. This clone was counted between two and nine times. The J gene is TRBJ2-3, the V gene TRBV28; D gene uncertain. The sequence derives from a female donor in good health and CMV-seropositive. The sequenced sample consisted of PBMCs. The CDR3 DNA is TGTGCCAGCAGTTTACAGGTTGCAGATACGCAGTATTTT. As protein: CASSLQVADTQYF.